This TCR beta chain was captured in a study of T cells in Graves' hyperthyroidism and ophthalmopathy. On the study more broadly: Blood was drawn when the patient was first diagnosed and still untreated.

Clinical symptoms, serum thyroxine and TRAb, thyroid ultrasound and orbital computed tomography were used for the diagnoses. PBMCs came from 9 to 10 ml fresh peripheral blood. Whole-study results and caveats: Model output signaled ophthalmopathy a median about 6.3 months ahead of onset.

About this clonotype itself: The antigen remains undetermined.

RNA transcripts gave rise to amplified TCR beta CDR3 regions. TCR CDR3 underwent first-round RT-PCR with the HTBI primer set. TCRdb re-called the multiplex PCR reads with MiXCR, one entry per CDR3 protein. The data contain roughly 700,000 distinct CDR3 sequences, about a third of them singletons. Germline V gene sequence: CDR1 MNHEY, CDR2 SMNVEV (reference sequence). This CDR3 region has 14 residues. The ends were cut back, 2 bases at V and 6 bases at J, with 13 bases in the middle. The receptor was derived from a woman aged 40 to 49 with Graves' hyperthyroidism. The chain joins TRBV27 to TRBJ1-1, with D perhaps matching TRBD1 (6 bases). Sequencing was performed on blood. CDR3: CASSLKGGRAEAFF. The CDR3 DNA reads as TGTGCCAGCAGTTTAAAGGGGGGGAGGGCTGAAGCTTTCTTT.